A single sample gave rise to the 9 T cell receptor beta chains below, sequenced in a study of T cells in localized non-small cell lung cancer. TCRdb's table, derived via immunoSEQ multiplex PCR, lists solely in-frame clones and lacks some. The sample has 23,000 or so clones; roughly 90% are singletons. Source: peripheral blood, taken before any cancer treatment. The receptor set was obtained from a man aged 40-75 years with stage III squamous cell lung carcinoma.

The gene calls are TRBV5-8 and TRBJ2-7, with D possibly being TRBD2 (5 bases). This CDR3 comprises 14 residues. From germline, CDR1 is SGHTS and CDR2 YDEGEE. The V end lost 4 bases, the J end lost 7 bases, and 18 bases lay between the germline ends. CDR3 protein: CASSRGFSPPEQYF. CDR3 coding DNA: TGTGCCAGCAGCCGGGGTTTCTCCCCCCCTGAGCAGTACTTC.

The CDR3 loop is CASSRNLDGRTEAFF. The CDR3 nucleotides are TGTGCCAGCAGCCGGAATCTGGACGGGCGCACTGAAGCTTTCTTT. The chain recombines TRBV7-8 with TRBJ1-1, with no clear D. Trimming took off 5 bases at V and 4 bases at J, with 17 bases between the two ends. Germline V gene data show CDR1 as SGHVS and CDR2 as FQNEAQ. The CDR3 is made up of 15 amino acids.

The chain carries TRBV30 and TRBJ1-2; TRBD1 might be the D (6 bases). V was pared by 1 base and J by 6 bases, with 12 bases between. Germline CDR1 and CDR2: GTSNPN and SVGIG (reference sequence). The length of the CDR3 is 13 residues. The DNA of the CDR3 is TGTGCCTGGAGTGGAGGGGGGGTGGATGGCTACACCTTC. Its translation is CAWSGGGVDGYTF.

This chain joins TRBV30 and TRBJ1-2; D is uncertain. The V end was cut by 1 base, the J end by 5 bases, with 23 bases between. Germline CDR1 is GTSNPN and CDR2 is SVGIG (reference sequence). The CDR3 is 17 amino acids. The CDR3 nucleotides read TGTGCCTGGAGTGGGTCGGGCCAGGTACCCTCGGGGTATGGCTACACCTTC. It yields the protein CAWSGSGQVPSGYGYTF.

This clone turned up a few times. This chain links TRBV27 with TRBJ2-1; D might be TRBD2 (5 bases). Trimming left V 4 bases short and J 5 bases short, with 12 bases between. The CDR3 contains 14 residues. CDR1 is MNHEY, CDR2 SMNVEV, per germline (reference sequence). The CDR3 nucleotides read TGTGCCAGCAGTTCCTTACTAGGCCACAATGAGCAGTTCTTC. This gives the protein CASSSLLGHNEQFF.

The chain joins TRBV4-1 to TRBJ2-1, with 13 bases aligning to TRBD2. This CDR3 contains 17 residues. Trimming cost V 1 base and J 7 bases; bases outside gene matches: 7. Germline V gives CDR1 MGHRA, CDR2 YSYEKL. The DNA of the CDR3 is TGCGCCAGCAGCCAAGGGCCCCCGGGACTAGCGGGGAATGAGCAGTTCTTC. Translating it yields CASSQGPPGLAGNEQFF.

This chain connects TRBV7-3 to TRBJ2-5, with TRBD2 identical over 7 bases. Germline trimming cut 3 bases from V and 5 bases from J; bases unmatched to any gene: 12. The germline V gene encodes CDR1 SGHTA and CDR2 FQGTGA. The CDR3 is made up of 16 amino acids. The CDR3 DNA sequence: TGTGCCAGCAGCTTGGGCGGGAGTATCCCCAGGGAGACCCAGTACTTC. Protein product: CASSLGGSIPRETQYF.

The rearrangement links TRBV29-1 to TRBJ2-7; 8 bases align to TRBD2. This CDR3 spans 13 amino acids. CDR1 is SQVTM, CDR2 ANQGSEA, per germline. Losses at the gene ends were 3 bases for V and 6 bases for J; bases not matched to a gene: 7. The CDR3: CSVEGAGAAEQYF. The CDR3, as DNA: TGCAGCGTTGAGGGAGCGGGGGCGGCCGAGCAGTACTTC.

The gene calls are TRBV9 and TRBJ2-1; 9 bases agree with TRBD2. This CDR3 is built from 18 residues. CDR1 and CDR2 from the germline V gene are SGDLS and YYNGEE. V lost 0 bases to trimming and J lost 3 bases; unmatched junction nucleotides: 10. Written as DNA, the CDR3 is TGTGCCAGCAGCGTAGAGGAATTAGCGGGGGACCTCTACAATGAGCAGTTCTTC. Amino acid sequence: CASSVEELAGDLYNEQFF. Full variable domain (missing parts from reference TRBV9 and TRBJ2-1): DSGVTQTPKHLITATGQRVTLRCSPRSGDLSVYWYQQSLDQGLQFLIQYYNGEERAKGNILERFSAQQFPDLHSELNLSSLELGDSALYFCASSVEELAGDLYNEQFFGPGTRLTVL.